Shown below are 32 T cell receptor beta chains from a single sample sequenced in a study of T cell responses to AZD1222 COVID-19 vaccine. The data were produced by immunoSEQ multiplex PCR, yet TCRdb's version contains in-frame clones alone and is incomplete. The repertoire has 150,000 or so clones, about nine tenths of them found once; the top ten carry more than 5%. The sequencing here drew on peripheral blood, taken on day 0 of AZD1222 vaccination. Receptors originate from an adult in good health.

V is TRBV7-2 and J is TRBJ2-3; the match to TRBD2 covers 12 bases. The trim removed 1 base at V and 3 bases at J, leaving 2 bases unmatched. CDR3 length: 16 amino acids. Germline CDR1 SGHTA, CDR2 FQGNSA. The CDR3 sequence: CASSLDGLAGTDTQYF. The CDR3 nucleotides are TGTGCCAGCAGCTTAGACGGACTAGCGGGGACAGATACGCAGTATTTT.

This chain links TRBV14 with TRBJ1-5; 7 bases agree with TRBD1. The CDR3 length is 15 residues. J lost 4 bases, V lost 1 base, and 4 bases had no gene match. Germline CDR1 is SGHDN and CDR2 is FVKESK. CDR3 nucleotides: TGTGCCAGCAGCCAAGGGGGACAGTATAATCAGCCCCAGCATTTT. Translated: CASSQGGQYNQPQHF. Using reference TRBV14 and TRBJ1-5 for the parts outside the CDR3, the full variable domain is EAGVTQFPSHSVIEKGQTVTLRCDPISGHDNLYWYRRVMGKEIKFLLHFVKESKQDESGMPNNRFLAERTGGTYSTLKVQPAELEDSGVYFCASSQGGQYNQPQHFGDGTRLSIL.

This rearrangement joins TRBV21-1 to TRBJ2-4; the table's D call TRBD2 went unverified against the DNA. TRBV21-1 is given as a pseudogene. The CDR3 covers 16 residues. Here the CDR3 reads CASSVNRGLAKNIQYF. Written as DNA, the CDR3 is TGTGCCAGCAGCGTCAATAGGGGACTAGCCAAAAACATTCAGTACTTC.

CDR3 amino acids: CASSIKGINTGELFF. The CDR3 coding sequence is TGTGCCAGTAGTATCAAAGGGATAAACACCGGGGAGCTGTTTTTT. The chain joins TRBV19 to TRBJ2-2; D is uncertain. V was shortened by 3 bases and J by 2 bases, with 10 bases between the two germline ends. The CDR3 consists of 15 residues. CDR1 is LNHDA, CDR2 SQIVND, per germline (reference sequence).

The chain carries TRBV19 and TRBJ1-5, with a possible D match to TRBD1 (6 bases). Germline V gene data show CDR1 as LNHDA and CDR2 as SQIVND (reference sequence). The CDR3 spans 17 residues. V lost 6 bases and J 0 bases, leaving 18 bases between the germline ends. The chain's CDR3 is CASRMDSPSYSNQPQHF. The CDR3 DNA sequence: TGTGCCAGTAGGATGGACAGTCCCTCTTATAGCAATCAGCCCCAGCATTTT.

This clone was seen ten or more times. The chain has TRBV7-9 and TRBJ2-7; a weak D match, TRBD2 (5 bases). CDR3 length equals 14 residues. The germline gives CDR1 SEHNR, CDR2 FQNEAQ (reference sequence). The ends were cut back, 0 bases at V and 2 bases at J, with 8 bases in the middle. This CDR3 reads CASSLAGAPYEQYF. The CDR3 DNA follows: TGTGCCAGCAGCTTAGCGGGAGCTCCCTACGAGCAGTACTTC. Complete variable domain (other parts from reference TRBV7-9 and TRBJ2-7): DTGVSQNPRHKITKRGQNVTFRCDPISEHNRLYWYRQTLGQGPEFLTYFQNEAQLEKSRLLSDRFSAERPKGSFSTLEIQRTEQGDSAMYLCASSLAGAPYEQYFGPGTRLTVT.

V and J are TRBV6-5 and TRBJ2-7; the D gene is possibly TRBD2 (7 bases). V was shortened by 6 bases and J by 6 bases, with 18 bases between the two germline ends. Per germline, CDR1 MNHEY and CDR2 SVGAGI. The CDR3 covers 14 residues. CDR3 loop: CASSAFEGGGEQYF. The CDR3 DNA sequence: TGTGCCAGCAGCGCTTTTGAGGGAGGGGGCGAGCAGTACTTC.

The chain couples TRBV28 to TRBJ1-1, with 8 bases that match TRBD1. Germline V gene sequence: CDR1 MDHEN, CDR2 SYDVKM. J was trimmed by 1 base and V by 7 bases; bases with no gene match: 5. CDR3 length: 14 amino acids. CDR3 nucleotides: TGTGCCAGCATCAAGACAGGGGCGAACACTGAAGCTTTCTTT. As protein: CASIKTGANTEAFF. Using reference TRBV28 and TRBJ1-1 for the parts outside the CDR3, the full variable domain is DVKVTQSSRYLVKRTGEKVFLECVQDMDHENMFWYRQDPGLGLRLIYFSYDVKMKEKGDIPEGYSVSREKKERFSLILESASTNQTSMYLCASIKTGANTEAFFGQGTRLTVV.

The rearrangement links TRBV27 to TRBJ1-2; TRBD1 matches 10 bases. The CDR3 length is 16 residues. V was pared by 5 bases and J by 4 bases, with 10 bases of the junction left unmatched. CDR1 is MNHEY, CDR2 SMNVEV, per germline (reference sequence). CDR3 coding DNA: TGTGCCAGCAGTCACCTCAGGACAGGGGGGACCTATGGCTACACCTTC. Translation gives CASSHLRTGGTYGYTF.

V gene TRBV10-3 combines with J gene TRBJ1-3; D may be TRBD1 (5 bases). The germline V and J ends were trimmed by 6 bases and 0 bases, with 6 bases remaining between them. From germline, CDR1 is ENHRY and CDR2 SYGVKD. This CDR3 region has 13 residues. The CDR3 DNA is TGTGCCATCAGGACAGACTCTGGAAACACCATATATTTT. It is translated as CAIRTDSGNTIYF.

This chain links TRBV7-3 with TRBJ1-1, with D uncertain. V shed 5 bases and J shed 0 bases, with 7 bases lying between them. CDR3 length: 13 amino acids. CDR1 and CDR2 from the germline V gene are SGHTA and FQGTGA. CDR3 coding DNA: TGTGCCAGCAGCAAACAGATGAACACTGAAGCTTTCTTT. Translating gives CASSKQMNTEAFF. The full variable domain, with the rest looked up from reference TRBV7-3 and TRBJ1-1, is GAGVSQTPSNKVTEKGKYVELRCDPISGHTALYWYRQSLGQGPEFLIYFQGTGAADDSGLPNDRFFAVRPEGSVSTLKIQRTERGDSAVYLCASSKQMNTEAFFGQGTRLTVV.

This clone was seen only once. The chain combines TRBV10-2 with TRBJ1-2; weak D call: TRBD1 (5 bases). Germline CDR1 reads WSHSY; CDR2 reads SAAADI. The CDR3 is 13 amino acids. With 7 bases removed from V and 2 bases from J, the gap between germline ends came to 11 bases. In DNA form, the CDR3 reads TGCGCCAGCACGGAGGGGCCAAACTATGGCTACACCTTC. Its translation is CASTEGPNYGYTF.

This chain connects TRBV4-3 to TRBJ2-6; TRBD2 matches 9 bases. The CDR3 spans 18 residues. Germline CDR1 and CDR2: LGHNA and YSLEER. Trimming took 1 base from V and 0 from J; bases not matched to a gene: 4. CDR3 in DNA: TGCGCCAGCAGCCAAGTCGGTAGCGGGGGCTCTGGGGCCAACGTCCTGACTTTC. Residues: CASSQVGSGGSGANVLTF.

The chain carries TRBV30 and TRBJ2-4, with D possibly being TRBD2 (5 bases). Germline CDR1 is GTSNPN and CDR2 is SVGIG (reference sequence). This CDR3 comprises 14 residues. Trimming cost V 2 bases and J 0 bases, with 8 bases left between them. The CDR3 coding sequence is TGTGCCTGGAGTCCTGGACTAGCCAAAAACATTCAGTACTTC. It yields the protein CAWSPGLAKNIQYF.

In DNA, the CDR3 is TGTGCCAGCAGTGAGGGGACCGGGCAACCCCTCCACTTT. It encodes CASSEGTGQPLHF. The chain couples TRBV6-4 to TRBJ1-6, with a tentative D call TRBD1 (5 bases). The V end was cut by 3 bases, the J end by 12 bases, with 12 bases between. The CDR3 has 13 amino acids. Per the germline V gene, CDR1 is MRHNA and CDR2 is SNTAGT.

V is TRBV7-3 and J is TRBJ1-1; D call uncertain. The CDR3 length is 13 residues. Germline loops: CDR1 SGHTA, CDR2 FQGTGA. V lost 2 bases to trimming and J lost 4 bases, with 8 bases between them. The CDR3 sequence: CASSLWAGTEAFF. For the CDR3, the DNA is TGTGCCAGCAGCTTATGGGCAGGCACTGAAGCTTTCTTT.

This clone was seen a handful of times. The chain uses TRBV9 and TRBJ2-2; 12 nucleotides align to TRBD2. V trimming: 3 bases; J trimming: 5 bases; junction bases outside the gene matches: 8. Germline V gives CDR1 SGDLS, CDR2 YYNGEE. The CDR3 runs 17 residues. CDR3 sequence reads: CASSALAGGPWTGELFF. CDR3 bases: TGTGCCAGCAGCGCCCTAGCGGGGGGGCCTTGGACCGGGGAGCTGTTTTTT.

The chain carries TRBV4-2 and TRBJ2-7; perhaps D is TRBD1 or TRBD2 (6 bases each). Per germline, CDR1 LGHNA and CDR2 YNFKEQ. The V end was cut by 3 bases, the J end by 3 bases, with 21 bases between. The CDR3 consists of 17 residues. Here the CDR3 reads CASSQYLEEGGNYEQYF. CDR3 DNA: TGTGCCAGCAGCCAGTACCTTGAGGAGGGGGGCAACTACGAGCAGTACTTC.

The chain is built from TRBV18 and TRBJ1-4, with D hard to call. This CDR3 is 14 amino acids long. CDR1 is KGHSH and CDR2 is LQKENI in the germline V gene. V was trimmed by 3 bases and J by 5 bases, leaving 10 bases between them. In nucleotides, the CDR3 is TGTGCCAGCTCACCTCGAAGGCGGAATGAAAAACTGTTTTTT. Its protein product is CASSPRRRNEKLFF.

The chain uses TRBV20-1 and TRBJ2-1, with D perhaps TRBD2 (5 bases). The CDR3 is 15 amino acids. Germline CDR1 DFQATT, CDR2 SNEGSKA (reference sequence). Trimming took 3 bases from V and 8 from J, leaving 20 bases between them. CDR3 DNA: TGCAGTGCTAGTGAGGGCCTTAACGCGCCGGATGAGCAGTTCTTC. Protein: CSASEGLNAPDEQFF.

This clone occurred once. This sequence joins TRBV6-2 or TRBV6-3 and TRBJ2-7, with D possibly matching TRBD2 (6 bases). The CDR3 loop spans 16 amino acids. Germline V lookup: CDR1 MNHEY, CDR2 SVGEGT. The V end lost 2 bases, the J end lost 2 bases, and 16 bases lay between the germline ends. CDR3 in amino acids: CASSYPSGRRAYEQYF. The DNA for the CDR3 is TGTGCCAGCAGTTACCCTAGTGGGAGGAGGGCCTACGAGCAGTACTTC.

In regard to this clone: Other DNA sequences in this sample translate to the same CDR3. This chain links TRBV6-4 with TRBJ2-2; D is ambiguous. This CDR3 is 13 amino acids long. The germline V gene encodes CDR1 MRHNA and CDR2 SNTAGT. Trimming left V 0 bases short and J 4 bases short, with 3 bases between. The CDR3 DNA follows: TGTGCCAGCAGTGACTCAAGCACCGGGGAGCTGTTTTTT. It translates to CASSDSSTGELFF.

The chain links TRBV28 to TRBJ1-1; D call uncertain. V lost 1 base, J lost 4 bases, and 10 bases lay in between. Germline CDR1 reads MDHEN; CDR2 reads SYDVKM. This CDR3 region has 14 residues. The CDR3 sequence: CASSLLRRLTEAFF. CDR3 DNA: TGTGCCAGCAGTTTATTACGTAGACTCACTGAAGCTTTCTTT.

The chain uses TRBV7-8 and TRBJ2-7; 7 bases fit TRBD2. V trimming: 4 bases; J trimming: 2 bases; junction bases outside the gene matches: 8. In germline, CDR1 is SGHVS, CDR2 FQNEAQ. CDR3 length: 15 residues. The CDR3 DNA is TGTGCCAGCAGCTCAGGGCCCCGGGGGGCCTACGAGCAGTACTTC. Amino acids: CASSSGPRGAYEQYF.

This clone was observed once. The rearrangement joins TRBV13 to TRBJ1-4; perhaps TRBD1 as D (6 bases). The CDR3 length is 15 residues. The germline V gene has CDR1 PRHDT and CDR2 FYEKMQ (reference sequence). The ends were cut back, 5 bases at V and 8 bases at J, with 18 bases in the middle. The chain's CDR3 is CASSTRGAGWEKLFF. Here the CDR3 DNA reads TGTGCCAGCAGCACCAGGGGCGCAGGTTGGGAAAAACTGTTTTTT.

This rearrangement joins TRBV7-6 to TRBJ1-3, with a possible D match to TRBD1 (5 bases). V lost 1 base and J lost 1, with 11 bases in between. The CDR3 extends over 16 amino acids. Germline assignment: CDR1 SGHVS and CDR2 FNYEAQ. This CDR3 reads CASSLGVGGSGNTIYF. As DNA, the CDR3 is TGTGCCAGCAGCTTAGGGGTCGGGGGGTCTGGAAACACCATATATTTT.

In DNA, the CDR3 is TGTGCCAGCAGCTTGAGACAGGGGGCTGGTAGCAATCAGCCCCAGCATTTT. Amino acids: CASSLRQGAGSNQPQHF. V gene TRBV7-8 combines with J gene TRBJ1-5, with 10 bases identical to TRBD1. The V gene's germline CDR1 is SGHVS and CDR2 FQNEAQ. Trimming took 3 bases from V and 0 from J; bases not matched to a gene: 5. This CDR3 is built from 17 residues.

A remark on this clone: At the DNA level, this CDR3 is encoded by other sequences in the same sample as well. The chain joins TRBV18 to TRBJ1-1; no firm D call. Germline-derived CDR1 and CDR2 are KGHSH and LQKENI. V lost 2 bases, J lost 0 bases, and 4 bases lay in between. The CDR3 is 13 residues long. DNA of the CDR3: TGTGCCAGCTCACCAGGGTTGAACACTGAAGCTTTCTTT. It encodes CASSPGLNTEAFF.

This rearrangement joins TRBV11-1 to TRBJ2-7; D remains unclear. The germline V gene has CDR1 SGHAT and CDR2 FQDESV (reference sequence). The CDR3 is 15 residues long. The ends were cut back, 5 bases at V and 2 bases at J, with 16 bases in the middle. The CDR3 here is CASSDLGGPTYEQYF. The CDR3 region has the DNA TGTGCCAGCAGCGACCTAGGCGGACCGACCTACGAGCAGTACTTC.

The gene calls are TRBV5-1 and TRBJ1-4, with D unresolved. Germline V lookup: CDR1 SGHRS, CDR2 YFSETQ. This CDR3 contains 14 residues. V lost 1 base to trimming and J lost 0 bases, with 4 bases between them. The DNA of the CDR3 is TGCGCCAGCAGCTTGACAACAACTAATGAAAAACTGTTTTTT. Translation gives CASSLTTTNEKLFF.

This chain connects TRBV24-1 to TRBJ1-1, with D possibly being TRBD1 (5 bases). This CDR3 contains 13 residues. Looked up from germline, CDR1 is KGHDR and CDR2 is SFDVKD. The V end lost 7 bases, the J end lost 6 bases, and 14 bases lay between the germline ends. CDR3 DNA: TGTGCCACCAGGCCGAGGCTGGGGGCTGAAGCTTTCTTT. It is translated as CATRPRLGAEAFF.

The chain uses TRBV9 and TRBJ2-3; 8 bases are a match to TRBD2. V lost 0 bases to trimming and J lost 6 bases; unmatched junction nucleotides: 12. This CDR3 is 17 amino acids long. Germline values: CDR1 SGDLS, CDR2 YYNGEE. CDR3 region: CASSVVGSGKFSDTQYF. In nucleotides, the CDR3 is TGTGCCAGCAGCGTAGTAGGTAGCGGGAAATTTTCCGATACGCAGTATTTT.